These 12 T cell receptor beta chains came from one sample sequenced in a study of cytomegalovirus exposure and HLA in healthy donors. The primer mix had 60 Vbeta and 13 Jbeta primers. Libraries were prepared by immunoSEQ multiplex PCR; TCRdb keeps only in-frame clonotypes and omits some of them. The sample has 100,000 or so clones, 70% to 85% seen once. The sample consisted of PBMCs. The receptor source for this set is a human donor in good health.

The chain recombines TRBV4-3 with TRBJ2-7; TRBD2 aligns across 10 bases. V gave up 0 bases and J gave up 3 bases; unmatched junction bases: 2. Germline CDR1 reads LGHNA; CDR2 reads YSLEER. CDR3 length equals 15 residues. In nucleotides, the CDR3 is TGCGCCAGCAGCCAAGAGCCTAGCGGGAGCTACGAGCAGTACTTC. This translates into CASSQEPSGSYEQYF.

The J gene is TRBJ2-7, the V gene TRBV29-1; weak D call: TRBD2 (7 bases). Germline V gives CDR1 SQVTM, CDR2 ANQGSEA. There are 14 residues in the CDR3. Deletions cut 4 bases from V and 2 bases from J, with 15 bases between. CDR3 DNA: TGCAGCGTTGTCGGGGGCGGGGGAGCCTACGAGCAGTACTTC. As protein: CSVVGGGGAYEQYF.

The chain recombines TRBV30 with TRBJ1-6; tentative D call: TRBD1 (6 bases). The germline CDR1 and CDR2 sequences are GTSNPN and SVGIG (reference sequence). The length of the CDR3 is 12 residues. V gave up 3 bases and J gave up 6 bases, with 6 bases separating them. Here the CDR3 reads CAWRGGNSPLHF. Written as DNA, the CDR3 is TGTGCCTGGAGAGGGGGTAATTCACCCCTCCACTTT.

In its sample, this clone was seen a few times. The rearrangement links TRBV9 to TRBJ1-2, with D tentatively TRBD1 (6 bases). The CDR3 has 10 amino acids. Germline loops: CDR1 SGDLS, CDR2 YYNGEE. Trimming removed 6 bases at V and 8 bases at J, with 8 bases between. CDR3 loop: CASKGDGYTF. Here the CDR3 DNA reads TGTGCCAGCAAGGGGGACGGCTACACCTTC. The whole variable domain, filled in from reference TRBV9 and TRBJ1-2, reads DSGVTQTPKHLITATGQRVTLRCSPRSGDLSVYWYQQSLDQGLQFLIQYYNGEERAKGNILERFSAQQFPDLHSELNLSSLELGDSALYFCASKGDGYTFGSGTRLTVV.

The chain is built from TRBV7-2 and TRBJ2-5; TRBD2 is a possible D gene (5 bases). This CDR3 contains 14 residues. Trimming left V 4 bases short and J 3 bases short, with 12 bases between. Germline V gene lookup returns CDR1 SGHTA and CDR2 FQGNSA. This CDR3 reads CASSSRTGEETQYF. DNA of the CDR3: TGTGCCAGCAGCTCCAGGACTGGTGAAGAGACCCAGTACTTC. Full variable domain (missing parts from reference TRBV7-2 and TRBJ2-5): GAGVSQSPSNKVTEKGKDVELRCDPISGHTALYWYRQSLGQGLEFLIYFQGNSAPDKSGLPSDRFSAERTGGSVSTLTIQRTQQEDSAVYLCASSSRTGEETQYFGPGTRLLVL.

In its sample, this clone was seen once. The chain is built from TRBV5-6 and TRBJ1-1, with TRBD1 matching 10 bases. Germline CDR1 and CDR2: SGHDT and YYEEEE. With 4 bases clipped from V and 0 bases from J, the junction kept 6 bases outside the gene matches. The CDR3 length is 16 residues. For the CDR3, the DNA is TGTGCCAGCAGCCTGGGACAGGGGTTTATGAACACTGAAGCTTTCTTT. Its protein is CASSLGQGFMNTEAFF.

The chain joins TRBV5-1 to TRBJ1-1, with TRBD1 matching over 7 bases. The trim removed 1 base at V and 4 bases at J, leaving 10 bases unmatched. CDR3 size: 16 residues. Germline CDR1 and CDR2: SGHRS and YFSETQ. CDR3 in DNA: TGCGCCAGCAGCTTGACCAAACAGACAGGGATCACTGAAGCTTTCTTT. It encodes CASSLTKQTGITEAFF.

V gene TRBV7-2 combines with J gene TRBJ2-2; TRBD1 agrees at 7 bases. V dropped 4 bases and J dropped 5; count of bases not matched to a gene: 4. The CDR3 loop spans 14 amino acids. Germline V gives CDR1 SGHTA, CDR2 FQGNSA. The CDR3 loop is CASSSPQGTGELFF. CDR3 nucleotide sequence: TGTGCCAGCAGCTCGCCACAGGGGACCGGGGAGCTGTTTTTT.

The rearrangement joins TRBV6-5 to TRBJ1-1; 7 bases line up with TRBD1. The CDR3 loop spans 14 amino acids. V was pared by 8 bases and J by 1 base, with 7 bases of the junction left unmatched. CDR1 and CDR2 (germline): MNHEY, SVGAGI. The CDR3 sequence is CASRRPGGNTEAFF. DNA of the CDR3: TGTGCCAGCCGTCGTCCAGGGGGGAACACTGAAGCTTTCTTT.

The chain uses TRBV9 and TRBJ1-4; maybe TRBD1 (5 bases). The CDR3 is 15 amino acids. Trimming removed 4 bases at V and 4 bases at J, with 14 bases between. Germline V gene data show CDR1 as SGDLS and CDR2 as YYNGEE. CDR3 nucleotides: TGTGCCAGCAGCCCACGGGGGGATATTAATGAAAAACTGTTTTTT. Translating it yields CASSPRGDINEKLFF.

The chain uses TRBV6-5 and TRBJ1-1; no clear D. This CDR3 comprises 15 residues. Deletions cut 0 bases from V and 1 base from J, with 9 bases between. Germline assignment: CDR1 MNHEY and CDR2 SVGAGI. The CDR3 DNA follows: TGTGCCAGCAGTTACTCGAGGCAAAAGAACACTGAAGCTTTCTTT. Protein: CASSYSRQKNTEAFF.

In its sample, this clone was seen a few times. The gene calls are TRBV7-2 and TRBJ2-7; 8 bases are shared with TRBD2. CDR3 length: 15 amino acids. V was clipped by 4 bases and J by 5 bases; unmatched bases: 10. Germline assignment: CDR1 SGHTA and CDR2 FQGNSA. The CDR3 loop is CASSSGSGIIHEQYF. The CDR3 region has the DNA TGTGCCAGCAGCTCGGGTAGCGGGATCATCCACGAGCAGTACTTC.